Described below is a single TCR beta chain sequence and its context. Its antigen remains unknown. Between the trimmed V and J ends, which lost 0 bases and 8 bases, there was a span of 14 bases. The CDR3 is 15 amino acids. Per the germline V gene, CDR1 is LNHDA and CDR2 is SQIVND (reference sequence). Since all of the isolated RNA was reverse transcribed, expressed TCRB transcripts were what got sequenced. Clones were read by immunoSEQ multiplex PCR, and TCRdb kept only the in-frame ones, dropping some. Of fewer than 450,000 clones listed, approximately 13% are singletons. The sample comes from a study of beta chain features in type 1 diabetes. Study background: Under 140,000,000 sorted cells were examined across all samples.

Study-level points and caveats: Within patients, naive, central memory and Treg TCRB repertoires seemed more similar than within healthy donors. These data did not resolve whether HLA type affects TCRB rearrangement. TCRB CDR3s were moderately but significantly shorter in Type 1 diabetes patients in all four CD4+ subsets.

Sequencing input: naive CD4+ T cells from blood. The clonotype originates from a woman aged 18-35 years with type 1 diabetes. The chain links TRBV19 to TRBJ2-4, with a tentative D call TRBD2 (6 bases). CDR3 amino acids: CASSIDGGKEDIQYF. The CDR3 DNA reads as TGTGCCAGTAGTATAGATGGAGGGAAGGAGGACATTCAGTACTTC.